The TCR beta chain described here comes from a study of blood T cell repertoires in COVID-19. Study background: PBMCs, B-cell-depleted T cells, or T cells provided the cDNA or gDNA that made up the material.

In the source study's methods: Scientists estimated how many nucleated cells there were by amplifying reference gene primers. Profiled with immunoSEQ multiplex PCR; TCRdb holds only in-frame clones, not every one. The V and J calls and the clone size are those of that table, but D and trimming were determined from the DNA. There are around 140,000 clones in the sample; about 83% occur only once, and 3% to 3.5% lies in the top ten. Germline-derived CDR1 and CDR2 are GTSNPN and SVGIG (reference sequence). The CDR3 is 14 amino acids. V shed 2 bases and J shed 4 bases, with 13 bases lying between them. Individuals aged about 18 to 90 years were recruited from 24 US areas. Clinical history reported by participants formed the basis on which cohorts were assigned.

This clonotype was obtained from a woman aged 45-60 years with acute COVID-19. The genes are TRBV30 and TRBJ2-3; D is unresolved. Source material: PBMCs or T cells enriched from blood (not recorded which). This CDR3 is CAWSPPANSDTQYF. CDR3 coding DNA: TGTGCCTGGAGTCCCCCCGCCAACTCAGATACGCAGTATTTT.